The sequence of this T cell receptor (beta chain) was determined in a study of blood T cell repertoires in COVID-19. Across the whole study: From T cells, B-cell-depleted T cells, or PBMCs came the material, which was cDNA or gDNA.

Sequencing was performed with immunoSEQ multiplex PCR; in TCRdb, only in-frame clones are kept and a portion is missing. The sample shows some 150,000 clones, roughly 84% of them seen only once. V lost 2 bases and J lost 5, with 10 bases in between. The CDR3 loop spans 14 amino acids. Germline loops: CDR1 SGHVS, CDR2 FNYEAQ. Specimen: peripheral blood. The J gene is TRBJ1-5, the V gene TRBV7-6, with D unclear. This clonotype originated in a human donor in a cohort sampled during active COVID-19. CDR3 sequence (DNA): TGTGCCAGCAGCTTAAGGCGGTTTGATCAGCCCCAGCATTTT. Translation: CASSLRRFDQPQHF.